These 21 T cell receptor beta chains share one sample of origin, sequenced in a study of CD8 T cells in Susac syndrome. It was with random hexamers that about 0.45 to 1 ug RNA was reverse transcribed. TCRdb re-called the immunoSEQ multiplex PCR reads through MiXCR, storing one row per CDR3 protein. The data hold hundreds of thousands of distinct CDR3 sequences, with approximately 85% observed a single time. Sample: CD8+ T cells from PBMCs. The receptors were sampled from a human donor with multiple sclerosis.

This chain uses TRBV5-1 with TRBJ1-1; D remains ambiguous. The CDR3 loop spans 15 amino acids. Trimming stripped 5 bases from V and 0 bases from J, with 14 bases between. The germline CDR1 and CDR2 sequences are SGHRS and YFSETQ. This chain's CDR3 is CASSVVTDLNTEAFF. CDR3 coding DNA: TGCGCCAGCAGTGTCGTCACGGACTTGAACACTGAAGCTTTCTTT.

J is TRBJ1-2 and V is TRBV5-1, with 8 bases matching TRBD1. CDR3 length: 15 residues. J lost 8 bases, V lost 3 bases, and 12 bases had no gene match. CDR1 is SGHRS and CDR2 is YFSETQ in the germline V gene. CDR3 loop: CASSSDHRGTSGYTF. CDR3 coding DNA: TGCGCCAGCAGCTCTGATCACAGGGGGACGAGCGGCTACACCTTC.

This clonotype was counted a single time. The chain combines TRBV7-9 with TRBJ2-7; D gene ambiguous. The CDR3 has 13 amino acids. The V gene's germline CDR1 is SEHNR and CDR2 FQNEAQ (reference sequence). V was clipped by 5 bases and J by 5 bases, with 13 bases between them. The DNA for the CDR3 is TGTGCCAGCAGCCAGGCCCCTTCCAACGAGCAGTACTTC. This codes for CASSQAPSNEQYF. Together with reference TRBV7-9 and TRBJ2-7, the CDR3 gives the full variable domain: DTGVSQNPRHKITKRGQNVTFRCDPISEHNRLYWYRQTLGQGPEFLTYFQNEAQLEKSRLLSDRFSAERPKGSFSTLEIQRTEQGDSAMYLCASSQAPSNEQYFGPGTRLTVT.

Only one count was recorded for this clonotype. The CDR3 nucleotides read TGTGCCAGCAAGGGGGGGGCGCAAAATCTGAACACTGAAGCTTTCTTT. Translating gives CASKGGAQNLNTEAFF. The chain combines TRBV28 with TRBJ1-1; D may be TRBD1 (6 bases). V was trimmed by 7 bases and J by 0 bases, leaving 18 bases between them. The V gene's germline CDR1 is MDHEN and CDR2 SYDVKM. This CDR3 is 16 amino acids long.

This chain joins TRBV28 and TRBJ2-7, with TRBD1 identical over 7 bases. Losses at the gene ends were 6 bases for V and 1 base for J; bases not matched to a gene: 15. The CDR3 sequence is 17 residues long. Germline V gene sequence: CDR1 MDHEN, CDR2 SYDVKM. The CDR3 bases are TGTGCCAGCAGCGGGGAAGGGGGCGCTTTAATGTCCTACGAGCAGTACTTC. It codes for CASSGEGGALMSYEQYF. The full variable domain, rest sourced from reference TRBV28 and TRBJ2-7, is DVKVTQSSRYLVKRTGEKVFLECVQDMDHENMFWYRQDPGLGLRLIYFSYDVKMKEKGDIPEGYSVSREKKERFSLILESASTNQTSMYLCASSGEGGALMSYEQYFGPGTRLTVT.

This rearrangement joins TRBV6-5 to TRBJ2-1, with 7 bases aligning to TRBD2. V lost 0 bases, J lost 2 bases, and 4 bases stayed unmatched. CDR1 is MNHEY, CDR2 SVGAGI, per germline. The length of the CDR3 is 16 residues. The CDR3 loop reads CASSYSSLAAYNEQFF. CDR3 sequence (DNA): TGTGCCAGCAGTTACTCGAGTCTAGCGGCCTACAATGAGCAGTTCTTC.

This chain joins TRBV13 and TRBJ1-2; maybe TRBD1 (5 bases). The CDR3 consists of 15 residues. Germline lookup yields CDR1 PRHDT and CDR2 FYEKMQ (reference sequence). With 4 bases removed from V and 8 bases from J, the gap between germline ends came to 20 bases. The CDR3 is CASSSTGPDWDGYTF. DNA of the CDR3: TGTGCCAGCAGCTCGACCGGACCGGATTGGGACGGCTACACCTTC. Combining the CDR3 with reference TRBV13 and TRBJ1-2 gives the whole variable domain AAGVIQSPRHLIKEKRETATLKCYPIPRHDTVYWYQQGPGQDPQFLISFYEKMQSDKGSIPDRFSAQQFSDYHSELNMSSLELGDSALYFCASSSTGPDWDGYTFGSGTRLTVV.

The gene calls are TRBV29-1 and TRBJ2-3; 7 nucleotides match TRBD2. CDR3 length: 14 residues. The trim removed 7 bases at V and 2 bases at J, leaving 9 bases unmatched. The V gene's germline CDR1 is SQVTM and CDR2 ANQGSEA. DNA for the CDR3: TGCAGCGCTAGCGGAGGTGGGAACACAGATACGCAGTATTTT. Translating it yields CSASGGGNTDTQYF.

The J gene is TRBJ2-5, the V gene TRBV4-1; 10 positions agree with TRBD1. Losses at the gene ends were 0 bases for V and 2 bases for J; bases not matched to a gene: 9. Germline CDR1 is MGHRA and CDR2 is YSYEKL. The CDR3 consists of 18 residues. The CDR3 DNA is TGCGCCAGCAGCCAAGAGCCCTTTGGGACAGGGGAACAAGAGACCCAGTACTTC. Residues: CASSQEPFGTGEQETQYF.

Here the CDR3 reads CASSLSQGANEQYF. Here the CDR3 DNA reads TGTGCCAGCAGCTTGTCCCAGGGGGCCAACGAGCAGTACTTC. The chain couples TRBV7-9 to TRBJ2-7; TRBD1 matches at 8 bases. V lost 3 bases to trimming and J lost 5 bases; unmatched junction nucleotides: 6. The CDR3 loop spans 14 amino acids. The germline V gene encodes CDR1 SEHNR and CDR2 FQNEAQ (reference sequence).

V and J are TRBV5-4 and TRBJ2-1; 7 nucleotides align to TRBD2. The germline CDR1 and CDR2 sequences are SGHNT and YYREEE (reference sequence). CDR3 length: 15 residues. Unmatched junction bases numbered 8, after V lost 0 bases and J lost 8 bases. CDR3 in amino acids: CASSLEGGPTDEQFF. The CDR3 bases are TGTGCCAGCAGCTTGGAGGGAGGGCCTACTGATGAGCAGTTCTTC.

The rearrangement joins TRBV4-3 to TRBJ2-3; TRBD2 matches at 11 bases. The germline gives CDR1 LGHNA, CDR2 YSLEER. The CDR3 is made up of 17 amino acids. Trimming at V came to 2 bases and at J to 5 bases, leaving 9 bases not matched to a gene. The CDR3: CASSQSPGLAAGDTQYF. The CDR3 DNA is TGCGCCAGCAGCCAATCGCCGGGACTAGCGGCGGGAGATACGCAGTATTTT.

This chain joins TRBV15 and TRBJ2-1; the D gene is possibly TRBD1 (6 bases). The CDR3 extends over 13 amino acids. V lost 8 bases and J lost 0, with 8 bases in between. The germline CDR1 and CDR2 sequences are LNHNV and YYDKDF (reference sequence). CDR3 in DNA: TGTGCCACCGGGGACACCTCCTACAATGAGCAGTTCTTC. Its translation: CATGDTSYNEQFF.

V and J are TRBV7-2 and TRBJ2-1, with TRBD2 matching over 7 bases. The CDR3 sequence is 14 residues long. Losses at the gene ends were 3 bases for V and 6 bases for J; bases not matched to a gene: 5. CDR1 and CDR2 (germline): SGHTA, FQGNSA. Here the CDR3 reads CASSFAGGSNEQFF. DNA of the CDR3: TGTGCCAGCAGCTTTGCCGGCGGGAGCAATGAGCAGTTCTTC.

This clonotype came up once. As DNA, the CDR3 is TGTGCCAGCAGCGTTAGGGACAGATGGGACTATGGCTACACCTTC. Its protein product is CASSVRDRWDYGYTF. V and J are TRBV3-1 and TRBJ1-2; 7 nucleotides line up with TRBD1. The V gene end was trimmed by 5 bases and the J gene end by 3 bases; junction bases not matched to a gene: 9. Germline CDR1 and CDR2: LGHDT and YNNKEL (reference sequence). The CDR3 sequence is 15 residues long.

The V call is TRBV6-5, the J call TRBJ1-5; tentatively, D is TRBD1 (5 bases). V dropped 2 bases and J dropped 6 bases, with 14 bases sitting between them. The germline V gene encodes CDR1 MNHEY and CDR2 SVGAGI. The CDR3 has 15 residues. CDR3 amino acids: CASSYGQGKSQPQHF. CDR3 nucleotides: TGTGCCAGCAGTTACGGGCAGGGCAAGAGTCAGCCCCAGCATTTT.

This chain uses TRBV25-1 with TRBJ2-1; 9 nucleotides align to TRBD2. Looked up from germline, CDR1 is MGHDK and CDR2 is SYGVNS. There are 14 residues in the CDR3. The V gene end was trimmed by 8 bases and the J gene end by 5 bases; junction bases not matched to a gene: 7. The DNA of the CDR3 is TGTGCCAGCCTCGGACTAGCGAAAAACAATGAGCAGTTCTTC. Encoded protein: CASLGLAKNNEQFF.

J is TRBJ1-1 and V is TRBV7-6; the D gene is possibly TRBD1 (6 bases). CDR1 is SGHVS, CDR2 FNYEAQ, per germline. This CDR3 contains 13 residues. V dropped 6 bases and J dropped 5 bases, with 13 bases sitting between them. The CDR3 is CASRDLTGTEAFF. The DNA for the CDR3 is TGTGCCAGCAGGGATCTTACAGGGACTGAAGCTTTCTTT.

This clonotype was counted only a few times. This rearrangement joins TRBV29-1 to TRBJ1-1; weak D call: TRBD1 (5 bases). Trimming pared 6 bases from V and 6 bases from J, leaving 11 bases between. This CDR3 is 11 amino acids long. From germline, CDR1 is SQVTM and CDR2 ANQGSEA. In DNA form, the CDR3 reads TGCAGCGTGGTTCCGGGGCCTGAAGCTTTCTTT. Translating gives CSVVPGPEAFF. Using reference TRBV29-1 and TRBJ1-1 for the parts outside the CDR3, the full variable domain is SAVISQKPSRDICQRGTSLTIQCQVDSQVTMMFWYRQQPGQSLTLIATANQGSEATYESGFVIDKFPISRPNLTFSTLTVSNMSPEDSSIYLCSVVPGPEAFFGQGTRLTVV.

This clonotype showed up just once. This chain links TRBV14 with TRBJ2-1; D is perhaps TRBD1 (6 bases). CDR1 and CDR2 from the germline V gene are SGHDN and FVKESK. The ends were cut back, 1 base at V and 2 bases at J, with 15 bases in the middle. CDR3 length equals 17 residues. The CDR3 reads CASSQGNRENAYNEQFF. CDR3 nucleotides: TGTGCCAGCAGCCAAGGAAACAGGGAAAACGCCTACAATGAGCAGTTCTTC.

The chain uses TRBV4-1 and TRBJ2-7; 9 bases align to TRBD2. Germline trimming cut 1 base from V and 2 bases from J; bases unmatched to any gene: 3. Looked up from germline, CDR1 is MGHRA and CDR2 is YSYEKL. The CDR3 spans 15 residues. The CDR3 protein is CASSQAAGGTYEQYF. CDR3 nucleotides: TGCGCCAGCAGCCAAGCAGCGGGAGGTACCTACGAGCAGTACTTC.